This T cell receptor (beta chain) originates from a study of blood T cells in healthy people across ages. The CDR3 is made up of 15 amino acids. With 1 base clipped from V and 5 bases from J, the junction kept 4 bases outside the gene matches. The use of a sample-barcoded 5' primer and a J-beta primer mix characterized a second PCR of 7 to 11 cycles. TCRdb used MiXCR to reprocess the 5' RACE reads, holding one entry per CDR3 protein. The table records around 1,900,000 distinct CDR3 sequences, about two fifths of them present only once. The sample holds a few counts of this clonotype. Its target is unknown. General study findings and limits: Diversity estimates drawn from one million T cells were deemed underestimates.

V and J are TRBV12-3 or TRBV12-4 and TRBJ2-1; 8 bases line up with TRBD2. The specimen was blood. The clonotype originates from a human donor in good health. The CDR3 sequence: CASSLGAGGNNEQFF. In DNA form, the CDR3 reads TGTGCCAGCAGTTTAGGGGCGGGGGGCAACAATGAGCAGTTCTTC.